This TCR beta chain was obtained from a study of cytomegalovirus exposure and HLA in healthy donors. In the study overall: Researchers found that about 84% of under 450 genotyped donors fell within the Caucasian-associated ancestry cluster. Study findings and constraints: According to a later analysis, most TCR beta chains associated with CMV appeared HLA-restricted.

Though nominally healthy at sampling, donors likely had unrecorded immune exposures. Germline V lookup: CDR1 SNHLY, CDR2 FYNNEI. V lost 3 bases and J lost 4, with 4 bases in between. The CDR3 length is 12 residues. Remarks on this clone: Its specificity is unknown.

PCR involved 60 Vbeta and 13 Jbeta primers. Clones were read by immunoSEQ multiplex PCR, and TCRdb kept only the in-frame ones, dropping some. The record lists approximately 37,000 clones, of which the ten most abundant hold around 3.8%. The sequencing input was PBMCs. The sequence came from a male donor in good health and CMV-seronegative. The chain links TRBV2 to TRBJ1-3; no clear D. Here the CDR3 reads CASSERGNTIYF. In DNA form, the CDR3 reads TGTGCCAGCAGTGAGCGGGGAAACACCATATATTTT.